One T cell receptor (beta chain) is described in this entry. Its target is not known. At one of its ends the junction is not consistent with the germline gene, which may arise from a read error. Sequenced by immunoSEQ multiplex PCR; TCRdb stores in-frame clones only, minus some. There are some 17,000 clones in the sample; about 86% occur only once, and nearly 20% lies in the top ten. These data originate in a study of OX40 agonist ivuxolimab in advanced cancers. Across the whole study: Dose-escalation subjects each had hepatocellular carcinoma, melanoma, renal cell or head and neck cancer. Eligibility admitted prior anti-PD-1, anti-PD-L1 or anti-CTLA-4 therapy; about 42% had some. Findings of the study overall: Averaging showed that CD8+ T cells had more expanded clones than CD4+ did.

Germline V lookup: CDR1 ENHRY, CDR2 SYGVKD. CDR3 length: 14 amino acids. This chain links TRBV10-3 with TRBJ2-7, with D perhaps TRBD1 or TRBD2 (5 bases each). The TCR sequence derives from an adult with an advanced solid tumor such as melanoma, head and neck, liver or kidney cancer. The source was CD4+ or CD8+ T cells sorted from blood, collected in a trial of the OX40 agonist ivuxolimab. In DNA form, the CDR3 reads TGTGCCAGCAGTTTGGGACCCTCAGTCTACGAGCAGTACTTC. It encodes CASSLGPSVYEQYF.